A selection of T cell receptor beta chains follows, all from one sample in a study of patients and donors after allogeneic stem cell transplantation. TCRdb reprocessed the RT-PCR reads with MiXCR, giving one entry per CDR3 protein. This table holds about a million distinct CDR3 sequences, more than 15% found once. Material: blood, either unsorted or a sorted T cell fraction (not recorded which). The origin of the receptors is a human donor who was either an allogeneic HSCT recipient or a stem cell or donor lymphocyte infusion donor (not recorded which). It is not recorded whose cells these are; they may come from a transplant donor. The CDR3 runs from the conserved cysteine through the conserved F or W. A D gene is named only where the DNA matches it firmly. Expanded clones are given a class, and other clones once, few, many or no size at all.

15 | NA | TRBJ2-3 | NA | TRBV6-5 | TGTGCCAGCAGTTACGGGTCAGGTAGCACAGATACGCAGTATTTT | CASSYGSGSTDTQYF
16 | NA | TRBJ2-1 | NA | TRBV9 | TGTGCCAGCAGCGTCTCCCTGGGGTGGGCCGACAATGAGCAGTTCTTC | CASSVSLGWADNEQFF
13 | few | TRBJ2-7 | TRBD1 | TRBV10-3 | TGTGCCATCAGTGGAAGACAGGGAACCGAGCAGTACTTC | CAISGRQGTEQYF
14 | few | TRBJ1-4 | TRBD1 | TRBV12-3/TRBV12-4 | TGTGCCAGCGCGAGCAGGGGGCAGGATGAAAAACTGTTTTTT | CASASRGQDEKLFF
15 | NA | TRBJ2-7 | NA | TRBV10-3 | TGTGCCATCAGTGAGGCGGCGGGTTGGACCTACGAGCAGTACTTC | CAISEAAGWTYEQYF
14 | NA | TRBJ2-3 | TRBD2 | TRBV5-1 | TGCGCCAGCAACAGCGGGGGGGCCAGGGATACGCAGTATTTT | CASNSGGARDTQYF
15 | NA | TRBJ2-7 | TRBD1 | TRBV7-9 | TGTGCCAGCAGCTTAGTGTCGGGACAGTTCGACGAGCAGTACTTC | CASSLVSGQFDEQYF
13 | NA | TRBJ1-2 | NA | TRBV27 | TGTGCCAGACTGAGTTCGGGGAGGTATGGCTACACCTTC | CARLSSGRYGYTF
15 | NA | TRBJ1-2 | NA | TRBV20-1 | TGCAGTGCTAGAGCCACTTCGCCGGGCCTTTATGGCTACACCTTC | CSARATSPGLYGYTF
15 | many | TRBJ2-1 | TRBD2 | TRBV9 | TGTGCCAGCAGCGTAGGTGGCGGGAGTTACAATGAGCAGTTCTTC | CASSVGGGSYNEQFF
15 | NA | TRBJ2-7 | TRBD2 | TRBV6-1 | TGTGCCAGCAGGGGCGGGGGTGACCCTTCCTACGAGCAGTACTTC | CASRGGGDPSYEQYF
14 | few | TRBJ1-5 | NA | TRBV24-1 | TGTGCCACCAGTGATGACAGATTCAATCAGCCCCAGCATTTT | CATSDDRFNQPQHF
13 | NA | TRBJ2-5 | NA | TRBV7-2 | TGTGCCAGCACCTACAGAGTTCAAGAGACCCAGTACTTC | CASTYRVQETQYF
17 | few | TRBJ1-4 | NA | TRBV24-1 | TGTGCCACCAGTGATCCGCCCTATTGGACATGGGATGAAAAACTGTTTTTT | CATSDPPYWTWDEKLFF
14 | NA | TRBJ2-3 | NA | TRBV3-1 | TGTGCCAGCAGTAAGCGGGTAGGCACAGATACGCAGTATTTT | CASSKRVGTDTQYF
12 | NA | TRBJ2-2 | NA | TRBV29-1 | TGCAGCTTTCGACTCAGGTCCGGGGAGCTGTTTTTT | CSFRLRSGELFF